Included here is one T cell receptor (beta chain) sequence, with context. What it binds is not known. The entirety of the isolated RNA underwent reverse transcription, so expressed TCRB transcripts were sequenced. Clones were read by immunoSEQ multiplex PCR, and TCRdb kept only the in-frame ones, dropping some. In the table there are about 650,000 clones, 9.5% to 15% of which are singletons. The data were taken from a study of beta chain features in type 1 diabetes. Study outcomes and limitations: The naive, central memory and Treg TCRB repertoires of patients appeared to be more similar to one another than those of healthy donors. Among all four CD4+ subsets, Type 1 diabetes patients had TCRB CDR3s that were moderately but significantly shorter. Researchers caution that PCR might favor shorter templates, equally among patients and controls.

The single heparinised draw taken from each donor contained roughly 100 mL of blood on average. Cell sorting via CD45RO/CCR7/CD25/CD127/CD95/CD27 was performed to obtain CD4+ naive, central memory, regulatory and stem cell-like memory cells. The CDR3 runs 14 residues. The V and J ends lost 5 bases and 4 bases respectively, with 14 bases between them. Germline assignment: CDR1 SGHTA and CDR2 FQGNSA. The chain recombines TRBV7-2 with TRBJ1-1, with D possibly TRBD1 on 6 matching bases. Sequencing was done on a sample of naive CD4+ T cells from blood. This receptor was identified in a young man with type 1 diabetes. The chain's CDR3 is CASSRQEEGTEAFF. The CDR3 DNA follows: TGTGCCAGCAGCAGACAGGAGGAGGGCACTGAAGCTTTCTTT. Looking up the rest from reference TRBV7-2 and TRBJ1-1 gives the full variable domain: GAGVSQSPSNKVTEKGKDVELRCDPISGHTALYWYRQSLGQGLEFLIYFQGNSAPDKSGLPSDRFSAERTGGSVSTLTIQRTQQEDSAVYLCASSRQEEGTEAFFGQGTRLTVV.